These 24 T cell receptor beta chains were sequenced from one sample in a study of CD8 T cells in Susac syndrome. The RNA input was roughly 0.5 to 1 ug, and it was reverse transcribed with random hexamers. A single record per CDR3 protein comes from TCRdb applying MiXCR to the immunoSEQ multiplex PCR reads. Of roughly 180,000 distinct CDR3 sequences in the sample, approximately 93% were seen once. Input material: CD4+ T cells from PBMCs. These receptor sequences come from a human donor with multiple sclerosis.

The chain is built from TRBV12-3 or TRBV12-4 and TRBJ2-5; the match to TRBD2 covers 10 bases. Losses at the gene ends were 6 bases for V and 3 bases for J; bases not matched to a gene: 7. The CDR3 is 15 amino acids. In DNA form, the CDR3 reads TGTGCCAGCAGGGTACTAGCGGGGTCTAAAGAGACCCAGTACTTC. Encoded protein: CASRVLAGSKETQYF.

This chain joins TRBV7-2 and TRBJ2-7; 7 nucleotides line up with TRBD2. The CDR3 covers 15 residues. V trimming: 6 bases; J trimming: 3 bases; junction bases outside the gene matches: 11. From germline, CDR1 is SGHTA and CDR2 FQGNSA. CDR3: CASRFRSGTFYEQYF. The DNA for the CDR3 is TGTGCCAGCAGGTTTCGAAGCGGGACCTTCTACGAGCAGTACTTC.

The V and J genes are TRBV28 and TRBJ2-5, with D uncertain. The V end lost 6 bases, the J end lost 5 bases, and 13 bases lay between the germline ends. Germline CDR1 is MDHEN and CDR2 is SYDVKM. This CDR3 is 13 amino acids long. CDR3 loop: CASSRLLGETQYF. The CDR3 DNA is TGTGCCAGCAGCAGACTCTTAGGGGAGACCCAGTACTTC.

The chain employs TRBV29-1 and TRBJ2-2; 13 positions agree with TRBD2. The V segment lost 4 bases and the J segment 6 bases; nucleotides outside the gene matches: 11. From germline, CDR1 is SQVTM and CDR2 ANQGSEA. The CDR3 has 17 residues. The CDR3 region has the DNA TGCAGCGTTGGCGGACTAGCGGGGGCCGTGGGAGCCGGGGAGCTGTTTTTT. Its translation: CSVGGLAGAVGAGELFF.

The chain has TRBV12-3 or TRBV12-4 and TRBJ2-1; tentative D call: TRBD2 (6 bases). The V end was cut by 6 bases, the J end by 9 bases, with 15 bases between. The CDR3 covers 13 residues. The CDR3 is CASSRTGGGEQFF. CDR3 nucleotides: TGTGCCAGCAGCCGGACCGGGGGTGGTGAGCAGTTCTTC.

This sequence joins TRBV2 and TRBJ2-2; 8 positions match TRBD1. This CDR3 is 16 amino acids long. After removal of 4 bases from V and 4 bases from J, the junction contained 8 bases not matched to a gene. From germline, CDR1 is SNHLY and CDR2 FYNNEI. This CDR3 is CASSGLRGQGTGELFF. The CDR3 DNA reads TGTGCCAGCAGTGGCCTCAGGGGGCAGGGCACCGGGGAGCTGTTTTTT.

The chain is built from TRBV3-1 and TRBJ2-7, with 7 bases lining up with TRBD1. Trimming removed 3 bases from V and 5 bases from J; junction bases left unmatched: 10. Germline CDR1 and CDR2: LGHDT and YNNKEL (reference sequence). This CDR3 region has 15 residues. CDR3 residues: CASSQATGRWNEQYF. In DNA, the CDR3 is TGTGCCAGCAGCCAGGCGACAGGGAGATGGAACGAGCAGTACTTC.

The chain carries TRBV28 and TRBJ1-4; tentatively, D is TRBD1 (6 bases). The CDR3 is made up of 15 amino acids. Looked up from germline, CDR1 is MDHEN and CDR2 is SYDVKM. Trimming removed 10 bases at V and 14 bases at J, with 29 bases between. In DNA form, the CDR3 reads TGTGCCATCCTTAAAACCGGGACATCTACGGGGGGCCTGTTTTTT. Residues: CAILKTGTSTGGLFF.

The chain joins TRBV4-3 to TRBJ2-3, with TRBD2 matching over 7 bases. CDR3 length equals 14 residues. J gave up 3 bases and V 4 bases, and 4 bases lay outside the gene matches. From germline, CDR1 is LGHNA and CDR2 YSLEER. The chain's CDR3 is CASSRGRETDTQYF. CDR3 nucleotide sequence: TGCGCCAGCAGCCGTGGGCGGGAGACAGATACGCAGTATTTT.

This sequence joins TRBV3-1 and TRBJ1-1; tentative D call: TRBD1 (5 bases). The CDR3 extends over 16 amino acids. Trimming stripped 1 base from V and 0 bases from J, with 12 bases between. The V gene's germline CDR1 is LGHDT and CDR2 YNNKEL (reference sequence). In DNA, the CDR3 is TGTGCCAGCAGCCAAGGGCGGGGGGTGATGAACACTGAAGCTTTCTTT. It yields the protein CASSQGRGVMNTEAFF.

The chain links TRBV12-3 or TRBV12-4 to TRBJ2-2, with 10 bases that match TRBD1. V lost 8 bases to trimming and J lost 5 bases; unmatched junction nucleotides: 5. The CDR3 consists of 14 residues. The CDR3 reads CASRRTGGTGELFF. CDR3 nucleotides: TGTGCCAGCCGCAGGACAGGGGGGACCGGGGAGCTGTTTTTT.

The chain joins TRBV7-9 to TRBJ1-2; D is unclear. The germline V gene has CDR1 SEHNR and CDR2 FQNEAQ (reference sequence). This CDR3 has 9 amino acids. Trimming left V 6 bases short and J 6 bases short, with 2 bases between. The CDR3 sequence: CASRNGYTF. The DNA of the CDR3 is TGTGCCAGCAGGAATGGCTACACCTTC.

The chain joins TRBV4-3 to TRBJ1-2; D is undetermined. Germline CDR1 and CDR2: LGHNA and YSLEER. The CDR3 loop spans 15 amino acids. V lost 1 base and J lost 5, with 14 bases in between. CDR3 sequence: CASSQGFAGLYGYTF. CDR3 nucleotide sequence: TGCGCCAGCAGCCAAGGGTTTGCGGGGTTATATGGCTACACCTTC.

The chain couples TRBV7-9 to TRBJ1-4, with TRBD1 matching 8 bases. Germline-derived CDR1 and CDR2 are SEHNR and FQNEAQ (reference sequence). Trimming at V came to 3 bases and at J to 6 bases, leaving 3 bases not matched to a gene. This CDR3 is built from 14 residues. CDR3 protein: CASSFTGGHEKLFF. The CDR3, as DNA: TGTGCCAGCAGCTTTACAGGGGGACATGAAAAACTGTTTTTT.

V and J are TRBV7-2 and TRBJ2-7; D gene ambiguous. V was shortened by 5 bases and J by 4 bases, with 18 bases between the two germline ends. The CDR3 spans 15 residues. The germline gives CDR1 SGHTA, CDR2 FQGNSA. As DNA, the CDR3 is TGTGCCAGCAGCCCCCCGTACCGTTTAGTATACGAGCAGTACTTC. It translates to CASSPPYRLVYEQYF.

The CDR3, as DNA: TGTGCCAGCAGTTACGGGATAAGTGGGGCCAACGTCCTGACTTTC. Its protein is CASSYGISGANVLTF. The genes are TRBV6-2 or TRBV6-3 and TRBJ2-6; unclear D gene. CDR3 length equals 15 residues. The germline V gene encodes CDR1 MNHEY and CDR2 SVGEGT. V lost 2 bases and J 3 bases, leaving 8 bases between the germline ends.

The rearrangement links TRBV6-2 or TRBV6-3 to TRBJ1-2; D is uncertain. The ends were cut back, 10 bases at V and 6 bases at J, with 21 bases in the middle. CDR3 length: 14 residues. Germline lookup yields CDR1 MNHEY and CDR2 SVGEGT. CDR3 nucleotide sequence: TGTGCCACCAAGGGAGGTTGGCTCTCCCATGGCTACACCTTC. It yields the protein CATKGGWLSHGYTF.

This sequence joins TRBV5-1 and TRBJ2-1; D gene uncertain. The CDR3 has 15 residues. The germline V gene has CDR1 SGHRS and CDR2 YFSETQ. Trimming pared 0 bases from V and 6 bases from J, leaving 13 bases between. CDR3 in amino acids: CASSLGSGPSNEQFF. In nucleotides, the CDR3 is TGCGCCAGCAGCTTGGGTTCAGGCCCTAGCAATGAGCAGTTCTTC.

The V and J genes are TRBV15 and TRBJ2-5; 9 bases are a match to TRBD2. The trim removed 3 bases at V and 3 bases at J, leaving 11 bases unmatched. This CDR3 has 17 amino acids. CDR1 and CDR2 from the germline V gene are LNHNV and YYDKDF (reference sequence). For the CDR3, the DNA is TGTGCCACCAGCAGCGAGGCGGGGGGGGGTTGGAAAGAGACCCAGTACTTC. Amino acid sequence: CATSSEAGGGWKETQYF.

The chain employs TRBV5-1 and TRBJ2-3; perhaps TRBD1 as D (6 bases). V lost 7 bases and J 2 bases, leaving 11 bases between the germline ends. CDR3 length equals 13 residues. Germline loops: CDR1 SGHRS, CDR2 YFSETQ. CDR3: CASRTEPTDTQYF. For the CDR3, the DNA is TGCGCCAGCCGGACAGAACCCACAGATACGCAGTATTTT.

The J gene is TRBJ1-1, the V gene TRBV4-3; no firm D call. This CDR3 is 14 amino acids long. Germline V gene lookup returns CDR1 LGHNA and CDR2 YSLEER. V was pared by 4 bases and J by 1 base, with 10 bases between. CDR3 sequence: CASSPTPENTEAFF. The CDR3 region has the DNA TGCGCCAGCAGCCCAACACCGGAGAACACTGAAGCTTTCTTT.

V is TRBV20-1 and J is TRBJ2-7, with 7 bases aligning to TRBD1. The V segment lost 0 bases and the J segment 3 bases; nucleotides outside the gene matches: 14. This CDR3 has 17 amino acids. Germline V CDR1 and CDR2: DFQATT, SNEGSKA (reference sequence). CDR3 nucleotide sequence: TGCAGTGCTAGAGATCGGTTTAGACAGGGTGTGGACTACGAGCAGTACTTC. This encodes CSARDRFRQGVDYEQYF.

The chain carries TRBV12-3 or TRBV12-4 and TRBJ2-7; D tentatively reads TRBD1 or TRBD2 (5 bases each). This CDR3 has 12 amino acids. V was pared by 6 bases and J by 4 bases, with 10 bases between. The CDR3 DNA follows: TGTGCCAGCAGCCAGCGGACATACGAGCAGTACTTC. This sequence encodes CASSQRTYEQYF.

This clonotype was observed once. The genes are TRBV30 and TRBJ2-3; either TRBD1 or TRBD2 may supply D (5 bases each). Looked up from germline, CDR1 is GTSNPN and CDR2 is SVGIG (reference sequence). The CDR3 covers 13 residues. V was clipped by 1 base and J by 4 bases, with 9 bases between them. The CDR3 loop reads CAWSEGTADTQYF. CDR3 coding DNA: TGTGCCTGGAGTGAAGGGACGGCAGATACGCAGTATTTT.